The present entry profiles one T cell receptor beta chain with its context. Its target is unknown. Sequencing targeted expressed TCRB transcripts, as all isolated RNA had been reverse transcribed. Generated by immunoSEQ multiplex PCR, the TCRdb table keeps only in-frame clones and is missing some. The repertoire holds under 300,000 clones, more than 11% seen once, with approximately 0.018% in the top ten. J lost 5 bases, V lost 3 bases, and 8 bases had no gene match. The V gene's germline CDR1 is ENHRY and CDR2 SYGVKD. The CDR3 extends over 15 amino acids. Using CD45RO/CCR7/CD25/CD127/CD95/CD27, CD4+ naive, central memory, regulatory and stem cell-like memory cells were sorted. This entry belongs to a study of beta chain features in type 1 diabetes. Study context: Cell yields, age and gender were similar between patients and healthy donors. In all, around 110,000,000 sorted cells from all samples were analyzed. Regarding the study as a whole: Within each of all four CD4+ subsets, Type 1 diabetes patients had TCRB CDR3s that were moderately but significantly shorter. The influence of HLA type on TCRB rearrangement stayed undetermined.

The sequence was obtained from a man aged 25-40 years with type 1 diabetes. What was sequenced was naive CD4+ T cells from blood. V gene TRBV10-3 combines with J gene TRBJ2-3; 7 positions match TRBD1. The CDR3: CAISDKGGQRDTQYF. CDR3 nucleotide sequence: TGTGCCATCAGTGATAAAGGGGGCCAGAGAGATACGCAGTATTTT.